This is a list of T cell receptor beta chains from one sample in a study of OX40 agonist ivuxolimab in advanced cancers. TCRdb's copy holds only in-frame clones and misses some; the assay was immunoSEQ multiplex PCR. Found here are under 80,000 clones, around nine tenths of them singletons; the top ten hold around 0.8%. The sequenced sample was CD4+ or CD8+ T cells sorted from blood, obtained in a trial of the OX40 agonist ivuxolimab. All receptors come from an adult with an advanced solid tumor such as melanoma, head and neck, liver or kidney cancer. CDR3s include the opening cysteine and the closing phenylalanine or tryptophan. D genes are given only for firm matches. Clone size, where shown, is once, few, many, or a class for clones that have expanded.

clone size | J gene | CDR3 length | D gene | V gene | CDR3 protein | CDR3 DNA
NA | TRBJ1-5 | 13 | NA | TRBV27 | CASAHGPNQPQHF | TGTGCCAGCGCCCATGGTCCCAATCAGCCCCAGCATTTT
NA | TRBJ1-2 | 14 | TRBD1 | TRBV6-6 | CASSYGATGDGYTF | TGTGCCAGCAGTTACGGAGCTACAGGGGATGGCTACACCTTC
once | TRBJ2-2 | 14 | NA | TRBV30 | CAWVQQGNTGELFF | TGTGCCTGGGTACAACAGGGGAACACCGGGGAGCTGTTTTTT
NA | TRBJ2-2 | 15 | NA | TRBV7-3 | CASSLRGESTGELFF | TGTGCCAGCAGCTTGAGGGGGGAGAGCACCGGGGAGCTGTTTTTT
NA | TRBJ1-2 | 14 | NA | TRBV5-4 | CASSQKSPPYGYTF | TGTGCCAGCAGCCAGAAGTCCCCTCCCTATGGCTACACCTTC
NA | TRBJ2-7 | 15 | TRBD2 | TRBV5-1 | CASSSSSGDSYEQYF | TGCGCCAGCAGCTCTTCGAGCGGGGACTCTTACGAGCAGTACTTC
NA | TRBJ2-7 | 12 | NA | TRBV29-1 | CSVEGQDYEQYF | TGCAGCGTTGAAGGACAGGACTACGAGCAGTACTTC
NA | TRBJ1-5 | 16 | NA | TRBV7-2 | CASSLEATSGNQPQHF | TGTGCCAGCAGCTTAGAAGCTACGTCCGGCAATCAGCCCCAGCATTTT
NA | TRBJ1-3 | 15 | NA | TRBV4-2 | CASSQDTGFGNTIYF | TGTGCCAGCAGCCAAGATACAGGGTTTGGAAACACCATATATTTT
once | TRBJ2-5 | 15 | NA | TRBV30 | CAWTPRGGSQETQYF | TGTGCCTGGACCCCCAGGGGGGGATCTCAAGAGACCCAGTACTTC
NA | TRBJ2-3 | 14 | NA | TRBV5-6 | CATELAGAPDTQYF | TGTGCCACCGAACTAGCTGGGGCCCCAGATACGCAGTATTTT
few | TRBJ2-7 | 14 | TRBD2 | TRBV6-6 | CASTRLAGSYEQYF | TGTGCCAGCACCAGACTAGCGGGGTCCTACGAGCAGTACTTC
NA | TRBJ1-1 | 16 | TRBD1 | TRBV28 | CASRQQGTVMNTEAFF | TGTGCCAGCCGCCAACAGGGGACCGTTATGAACACTGAAGCTTTCTTT
few | TRBJ1-2 | 15 | NA | TRBV4-2 | CASSQDGGQSYGYTF | TGTGCCAGCAGCCAAGACGGGGGGCAGAGCTATGGCTACACCTTC
NA | TRBJ2-3 | 14 | NA | TRBV2 | CASQGSRSTDTQYF | TGTGCCAGCCAGGGGTCGCGGAGCACAGATACGCAGTATTTT
few | TRBJ1-1 | 13 | TRBD1 | TRBV10-3 | CAIRGQGHTEAFF | TGTGCCATCAGGGGACAGGGGCACACTGAAGCTTTCTTT
NA | TRBJ1-6 | 14 | NA | TRBV27 | CASNPGSYNSPLHF | TGTGCCAGCAATCCAGGCTCCTATAATTCACCCCTCCACTTT
NA | TRBJ2-5 | 14 | TRBD2 | TRBV27 | CASSLAGVQETQYF | TGTGCCAGCAGTTTAGCGGGAGTCCAAGAGACCCAGTACTTC
NA | TRBJ1-3 | 19 | NA | TRBV7-8 | CASSPRATLGRRSGNTIYF | TGTGCCAGCAGCCCCAGAGCGACACTCGGCAGACGCTCTGGAAACACCATATATTTT
NA | TRBJ2-1 | 14 | NA | TRBV7-3 | CASSLFQGDNEQFF | TGTGCCAGCAGCTTATTTCAGGGAGATAATGAGCAGTTCTTC
once | TRBJ2-1 | 11 | NA | TRBV11-2 | CASSRRDEQFF | TGTGCCTCCTCGAGGAGGGATGAGCAGTTCTTC
NA | TRBJ2-7 | 13 | NA | TRBV7-2 | CASSLQLAYEQYF | TGTGCCAGCAGCTTACAACTAGCCTACGAGCAGTACTTC
once | TRBJ1-6 | 15 | TRBD1 | TRBV9 | CASSARQGVNSPLHF | TGTGCCAGCAGCGCCCGACAGGGGGTTAATTCACCCCTCCACTTT
once | TRBJ2-2 | 16 | TRBD1 | TRBV7-3 | CASSPSRLGQGGELFF | TGTGCCAGCAGCCCCTCACGCCTGGGACAGGGAGGGGAGCTGTTTTTT
NA | TRBJ2-6 | 15 | NA | TRBV5-4 | CASSLPRSGANVLTF | TGTGCCAGCAGCTTGCCCCGCTCTGGGGCCAACGTCCTGACTTTC
NA | TRBJ1-1 | 13 | NA | TRBV27 | CASSLKLNAEAFF | TGTGCCAGCAGTTTAAAATTGAACGCTGAAGCTTTCTTT
once | TRBJ1-1 | 15 | TRBD1 | TRBV18 | CASSPRQGENTEAFF | TGTGCCAGCTCACCCCGACAGGGGGAAAACACTGAAGCTTTCTTT
NA | TRBJ2-1 | 21 | NA | TRBV7-6 | CASSLLPNIFSGKSSYNEQFF | TGTGCCAGCAGCCTATTGCCGAACATCTTTAGCGGCAAAAGCTCCTACAATGAGCAGTTCTTC
NA | TRBJ1-6 | 16 | TRBD1 | TRBV5-6 | CASRFDRGSGNSPLHF | TGTGCCAGCAGGTTCGACAGGGGGAGTGGAAATTCACCCCTCCACTTT
once | TRBJ2-2 | 14 | TRBD2 | TRBV28 | CASSWGLASGELFF | TGTGCCAGCAGTTGGGGACTAGCGTCCGGGGAGCTGTTTTTT
NA | TRBJ1-5 | 15 | NA | TRBV2 | CASSRRGSGNQPQHF | TGTGCCAGCAGTCGGAGGGGGTCTGGGAATCAGCCCCAGCATTTT
NA | TRBJ2-5 | 17 | NA | TRBV11-2 | CASSLGGASREQETQYF | TGTGCCAGCAGCTTGGGGGGGGCTAGCAGGGAACAAGAGACCCAGTACTTC
NA | TRBJ2-5 | 16 | NA | TRBV10-3 | CAISEDPNSSQETQYF | TGTGCCATCAGTGAGGACCCGAATTCCTCCCAAGAGACCCAGTACTTC
NA | TRBJ2-1 | 13 | TRBD2 | TRBV5-4 | CASSRGGKDEQFF | TGTGCCAGCAGCCGGGGAGGGAAAGATGAGCAGTTCTTC
NA | TRBJ2-3 | 14 | TRBD2 | TRBV6-1 | CASGSGSFADTQYF | TGTGCCAGTGGGAGCGGGAGTTTTGCAGATACGCAGTATTTT
once | TRBJ2-2 | 15 | NA | TRBV28 | CASSYRREYTGELFF | TGTGCCAGCAGTTATCGGAGGGAATACACCGGGGAGCTGTTTTTT
NA | TRBJ2-1 | 13 | TRBD1 | TRBV7-3 | CASSYTGGDEQFF | TGTGCCAGCAGTTATACAGGGGGCGATGAGCAGTTCTTC
NA | TRBJ1-1 | 14 | NA | TRBV11-2 | CASSPSGRNTEAFF | TGTGCCAGCAGCCCTTCGGGACGGAACACTGAAGCTTTCTTT
NA | TRBJ1-4 | 15 | NA | TRBV5-8 | CASSLEGTTNEKLFF | TGTGCCAGCAGCTTGGAGGGAACAACTAATGAAAAACTGTTTTTT
NA | TRBJ2-7 | 13 | NA | TRBV7-3 | CASSHSPTHEQYF | TGTGCCAGCAGCCATAGCCCTACTCACGAGCAGTACTTC
NA | TRBJ1-1 | 15 | NA | TRBV18 | CASSPPGATTFGAFF | TGTGCCAGCTCACCGCCGGGAGCCACAACATTTGGGGCTTTCTTT
once | TRBJ2-4 | 14 | NA | TRBV21-1 | CASILRERGNIQYF | TGTGCCAGCATCCTTAGGGAGCGGGGAAACATTCAGTACTTC
NA | TRBJ2-2 | 16 | NA | TRBV29-1 | CSVEDKRSPDTGELFF | TGCAGCGTTGAAGATAAAAGGAGTCCGGACACCGGGGAGCTGTTTTTT
NA | TRBJ1-5 | 13 | TRBD1 | TRBV2 | CASRDRGGQPQHF | TGTGCCAGCAGGGACAGGGGAGGCCAGCCCCAGCATTTT
NA | TRBJ2-7 | 14 | NA | TRBV5-1 | CASSQPGQVYEQYF | TGCGCCAGCAGCCAGCCGGGGCAAGTCTACGAGCAGTACTTC
NA | TRBJ1-2 | 13 | TRBD1 | TRBV27 | CASSFLQGDGYTF | TGTGCCAGCAGTTTCCTACAGGGGGATGGCTACACCTTC
NA | TRBJ2-2 | 15 | NA | TRBV9 | CASSGDGLNTGELFF | TGTGCCAGCAGCGGTGACGGACTAAACACCGGGGAGCTGTTTTTT
NA | TRBJ2-6 | 15 | NA | TRBV7-2 | CASSLYGSGANVLTF | TGTGCCAGCAGCTTATACGGTTCGGGGGCCAACGTCCTGACTTTC
NA | TRBJ2-5 | 11 | NA | TRBV20-1 | CSAWAQETQYF | TGCAGTGCTTGGGCTCAAGAGACCCAGTACTTC
NA | TRBJ1-5 | 15 | NA | TRBV25-1 | CASSADRSFNQPQHF | TGTGCCAGCAGTGCCGACAGGAGTTTTAATCAGCCCCAGCATTTT
NA | TRBJ1-3 | 12 | NA | TRBV7-3 | CASSPGGNTIYF | TGTGCCAGCAGCCCAGGGGGAAACACCATATATTTT
NA | TRBJ1-2 | 13 | NA | TRBV6-1 | CASLQGIRYGYTF | TGTGCCAGTCTCCAGGGGATACGATATGGCTACACCTTC
NA | TRBJ2-7 | 14 | TRBD1 | TRBV15 | CATSSDRGTYEQYF | TGTGCCACCAGCAGCGACAGGGGGACCTACGAGCAGTACTTC
NA | TRBJ1-2 | 13 | TRBD1 | TRBV18 | CASSGTGNDGYTF | TGTGCCAGCTCAGGGACAGGGAACGATGGCTACACCTTC
NA | TRBJ2-3 | 16 | TRBD2 | TRBV7-9 | CASSPGLAGSTDTQYF | TGTGCCAGCAGCCCCGGACTAGCGGGAAGCACAGATACGCAGTATTTT
few | TRBJ2-7 | 14 | NA | TRBV15 | CATSRDLGSYEQYF | TGTGCCACCAGCAGAGATCTAGGCTCCTACGAGCAGTACTTC
NA | TRBJ2-5 | 13 | NA | TRBV6-4 | CAIRGGTQETQYF | TGTGCCATTCGTGGGGGGACCCAAGAGACCCAGTACTTC
once | TRBJ2-7 | 13 | NA | TRBV27 | CASSPFSSYEQYF | TGTGCCAGCAGTCCGTTTAGCTCCTACGAGCAGTACTTC